A selection of T cell receptor beta chains follows, all from one sample in a study of metastatic and nonmetastatic thyroid tumors. TCRdb recomputed clones from the PCR reads via MiXCR. Of around 28,000 clones in the sample, around 13% are singletons; the top ten hold over 4%. Input material: blood. These receptors all come from a female donor with papillary thyroid cancer or a benign thyroid nodule (not recorded which). Some clones in this sample may be carry-over from other donors' samples. The CDR3 runs from the conserved cysteine through the conserved F or W. The D gene is left open where the match is weak. The size entry is marked missing in some rows and otherwise reads once, few, many or a size class.

d_gene	v_gene	abundance	j_gene	CDR3nt	CDR3aa
-	TRBV6-1	many	TRBJ1-1	TGTGCCAGCAGCTCTTCTCGGACAGCGTTGAACACTGAAGCTTTCTTT	CASSSSRTALNTEAFF
TRBD2	TRBV6-2/TRBV6-3	medium-sized	TRBJ2-7	TGTGCCAGCAGTTACTCGGCACGGGAGGGCCGGTACGAGCAGTACTTC	CASSYSAREGRYEQYF
-	TRBV7-2	-	TRBJ2-7	TGTGCCAGCAGCTTAGGAGGAGAGGCACTATACGAGCAGTACTTC	CASSLGGEALYEQYF
TRBD2	TRBV18	many	TRBJ2-1	TGTGCCAGCTCAGCCAGCGGGAATACCTACAATGAGCAGTTCTTC	CASSASGNTYNEQFF
-	TRBV6-1	many	TRBJ1-4	TGTGCCAGCAGTAGCCGGGACATTTATAGACGGGAAAAACTGTTTTTT	CASSSRDIYRREKLFF
-	TRBV3-1	many	TRBJ1-2	TGTGCCAGCAGTCGAAACAACTATGGCTACACCTTC	CASSRNNYGYTF
-	TRBV11-2	many	TRBJ2-1	TGTGCCAGCAGCTCCGACAGCTACAATGAGCAGTTCTTC	CASSSDSYNEQFF
-	TRBV11-2	many	TRBJ1-1	TGTGCCAGCACCCGACCCTTAAGCGACACTGAAGCTTTCTTT	CASTRPLSDTEAFF
TRBD1	TRBV4-3	many	TRBJ2-1	TGCGCCAGCAGCCGACAGGGGGGAGTGGATAATGAGCAGTTCTTC	CASSRQGGVDNEQFF
TRBD2	TRBV12-3/TRBV12-4	many	TRBJ2-7	TGTGCCAGCAGTTCCTCCGGGGGGGGGTACGAGCAGTACTTC	CASSSSGGGYEQYF
-	TRBV7-9	many	TRBJ2-7	TGTGCCAGCGGGGGTGTGGCGGGAACCTACGAGCAGTACTTC	CASGGVAGTYEQYF
-	TRBV5-4	-	TRBJ2-7	TGTGCCAGCAGATTGGGGGGCACGGCCGGAACCAGGTACGAGCAGTACTTC	CASRLGGTAGTRYEQYF
-	TRBV28	many	TRBJ1-6	TGTGCCAGTACGGGGGGGGGAATAGACTCACCCCTCCACTTT	CASTGGGIDSPLHF
-	TRBV5-4	many	TRBJ1-5	TGTGCCAGCAGCGTTGTGGGGGTCAATCAGCCCCAGCATTTT	CASSVVGVNQPQHF
TRBD1	TRBV5-1	many	TRBJ2-2	TGCGCCAGCAGCCCGCCGGACAGGTTGAACACCGGGGAGCTGTTTTTT	CASSPPDRLNTGELFF
-	TRBV6-2/TRBV6-3	few	TRBJ2-1	TGTGCCAACAGAACTACCGATAGGGCCTCCTACAATGAGCAGTTCTTC	CANRTTDRASYNEQFF
-	TRBV5-6	many	TRBJ2-5	TGTGCCAGCAGCTTGGGCAGGGGCCAAGAGACCCAGTACTTC	CASSLGRGQETQYF
-	TRBV11-2	-	TRBJ2-5	TGTGCCAGCAGCCCCCGGACTACCGAGACCCAGTACTTC	CASSPRTTETQYF
-	TRBV7-5	-	TRBJ2-2	-	CTSVPEVSKRLELRPNTGELFF
-	TRBV5-4	-	TRBJ1-5	TGTGCCAGCAGCCCAGGTAGGGATCAGCCCCAGCATTTT	CASSPGRDQPQHF
-	TRBV19	many	TRBJ2-5	TGTGCCACTAATCAGGGTATGGGAGAGACCCAGTACTTC	CATNQGMGETQYF
-	TRBV7-3	-	TRBJ2-1	TGTGCCAGCAGCTTAGGCTCGGGATGTTCCCACAATGAGCAGTTCTTC	CASSLGSGCSHNEQFF
-	TRBV12-5	many	TRBJ1-6	TGTGCTAGTGCCGTGAGCTCCTATAATTCACCCCTCCACTTT	CASAVSSYNSPLHF
TRBD2	TRBV7-6	many	TRBJ2-7	TGTGCCAGCAGCTTAGGGGGGGTAGCGGGAGGATCCTACGAGCAGTACTTC	CASSLGGVAGGSYEQYF
-	TRBV4-3	medium-sized	TRBJ2-3	TGCGCCAGCAGCCAAGAAAGGAGGTCGGATACGCAGTATTTT	CASSQERRSDTQYF
-	TRBV5-1	-	TRBJ2-1	TGCGCCAGCAGCCAAACCCCTAGCGTAAATGAGCAGTTCTTC	CASSQTPSVNEQFF
-	TRBV11-2	medium-sized	TRBJ1-2	TGTGCCAGCAGCTTGTTTAAAAACTATGGCTACACCTTC	CASSLFKNYGYTF
TRBD2	TRBV27	many	TRBJ2-5	TGTGCCAGCAGTCCACGGCCGGCTAGCGGACACGAGACCCAGTACTTC	CASSPRPASGHETQYF
-	TRBV18	many	TRBJ2-3	TGTGCCAGCTCACCAGACAGAAACACAGATACGCAGTATTTT	CASSPDRNTDTQYF
-	TRBV30	many	TRBJ1-5	TGTGCCTGGAGTACCGGGACGACTAATCAGCCCCAGCATTTT	CAWSTGTTNQPQHF
-	TRBV12-3/TRBV12-4	many	TRBJ2-7	TGTGCCAGCAGTTTATCCCACGAGCAGTACTTC	CASSLSHEQYF
-	TRBV5-4	many	TRBJ2-3	TGTGCCAGCAGCTTGAGCAGTCTTCTCACAGATACGCAGTATTTT	CASSLSSLLTDTQYF
-	TRBV13	many	TRBJ1-2	TGTGCCAGCAGCTTAGGGACCGGGAACTATGGCTACACCTTC	CASSLGTGNYGYTF
-	TRBV5-1	many	TRBJ1-4	TGCGCCAGCAGCTTAACCGGGCCGGCGGATGAAAAACTGTTTTTT	CASSLTGPADEKLFF
TRBD2	TRBV5-6	many	TRBJ2-1	TGTGCCAGCAGCTTTTATGGGTCTAGCGGGAGCTATGAGCAGTTCTTC	CASSFYGSSGSYEQFF
TRBD1	TRBV7-8	medium-sized	TRBJ2-7	TGTGCCAGCAGCTTAGCCATGACAGGGCCTACCTACGAGCAGTACTTC	CASSLAMTGPTYEQYF
-	TRBV5-6	many	TRBJ1-6	TGTGCCAGCAGCTTTACGGGGGGCTCCTATAATTCACCCCTCCACTTT	CASSFTGGSYNSPLHF
TRBD1	TRBV20-1	medium-sized	TRBJ2-7	TGCAGTGCTAGACCGGGACAGTCCTCCTACGAGCAGTACTTC	CSARPGQSSYEQYF
-	TRBV9	many	TRBJ1-4	TGTGCCAGCAGCCCCTGGGCCGCCCCAGGAGAGGGGGATGAAAAACTGTTTTTT	CASSPWAAPGEGDEKLFF
TRBD1	TRBV5-1	medium-sized	TRBJ2-7	TGCGCCAGCAGATCTGGACAGGTAGCCTACGAGCAGTACTTC	CASRSGQVAYEQYF
TRBD2	TRBV6-1	many	TRBJ2-3	TGTGCCAGCAGTGGCTCACTAGCGGGAGGTGCGACAGATACGCAGTATTTT	CASSGSLAGGATDTQYF
TRBD2	TRBV20-1	many	TRBJ2-7	TGCAGTGCTAGAGAGCGGGAGACCGAGCAGTACTTC	CSARERETEQYF
TRBD1	TRBV3-1	-	TRBJ1-4	TGTGCCAGCAGCCTAAACGGACAGGGTAATGAAAAACTGTTTTTT	CASSLNGQGNEKLFF
-	TRBV24-1	-	TRBJ2-1	TGTGCCACCAGTGATACCAGGGCGGGGGCCGCCAACAATGAGCAGTTCTTC	CATSDTRAGAANNEQFF
-	TRBV12-3/TRBV12-4	many	TRBJ1-5	TGTGCCAGCAGTTTGAATGGGGGCTGGCAGCCCCAGCATTTT	CASSLNGGWQPQHF